These 18 T cell receptor beta chains were all obtained from the same sample, sequenced in a study of CD8 T cells in Susac syndrome. Random hexamers were used to reverse transcribe the RNA input (roughly 0.5 to 1 ug). TCRdb used MiXCR to reprocess the immunoSEQ multiplex PCR reads, holding one entry per CDR3 protein. Among about 140,000 distinct CDR3 sequences listed, 95% were seen once. Material: CD4+ T cells from PBMCs. These receptors originate from a human donor with Susac syndrome.

This clonotype has just a few counts. The J gene is TRBJ2-5, the V gene TRBV28, with D unresolved. This CDR3 spans 11 amino acids. Germline assignment: CDR1 MDHEN and CDR2 SYDVKM. V was trimmed by 3 bases and J by 5 bases, leaving 4 bases between them. The DNA of the CDR3 is TGTGCCAGCAGTTTGGTGGAGACCCAGTACTTC. This codes for CASSLVETQYF.

This sequence joins TRBV5-1 and TRBJ1-6; 8 positions agree with TRBD1. Looked up from germline, CDR1 is SGHRS and CDR2 is YFSETQ. This CDR3 is built from 16 residues. With V trimmed by 0 bases and J by 7 bases, 6 bases remained unmatched. In DNA, the CDR3 is TGCGCCAGCAGCTTGGGTGGGACAGGACGAAATTCACCCCTCCACTTT. Translation gives CASSLGGTGRNSPLHF.

V and J are TRBV11-2 and TRBJ2-1, with D perhaps matching TRBD1 (6 bases). This CDR3 has 14 residues. Germline V gives CDR1 SGHAT, CDR2 FQNNGV. The V end was cut by 1 base, the J end by 9 bases, with 13 bases between. CDR3 sequence (DNA): TGTGCCAGCAGCTTAGCTCTAGGGGACATTGAGCAGTTCTTC. Its translation is CASSLALGDIEQFF.

The V gene is TRBV30, the J gene TRBJ1-1; no firm D call. V was pared by 0 bases and J by 3 bases, with 17 bases between. CDR1 is GTSNPN and CDR2 is SVGIG in the germline V gene (reference sequence). The CDR3 is 16 amino acids. CDR3 in DNA: TGTGCCTGGAGTGTACGGTGGCCAAGCGCGGACACTGAAGCTTTCTTT. Amino acids: CAWSVRWPSADTEAFF.

This rearrangement joins TRBV18 to TRBJ2-1; unclear D gene. V was trimmed by 6 bases and J by 15 bases, leaving 18 bases between them. Germline loops: CDR1 KGHSH, CDR2 LQKENI. There are 12 residues in the CDR3. The CDR3, as DNA: TGTGCCAGCTCGCCCCCCGGGCCCTTGACGTTCTTC. Its protein product is CASSPPGPLTFF.

The chain recombines TRBV5-1 with TRBJ2-3; D ambiguous. Germline CDR1 SGHRS, CDR2 YFSETQ. CDR3 length equals 14 residues. Between the trimmed V and J ends, which lost 2 bases and 1 base, there was a span of 8 bases. CDR3 nucleotides: TGCGCCAGCAGCTTAGACACAGGCACAGATACGCAGTATTTT. This encodes CASSLDTGTDTQYF.

The rearrangement joins TRBV18 to TRBJ1-5; D remains ambiguous. Germline lookup yields CDR1 KGHSH and CDR2 LQKENI. Trimming took off 4 bases at V and 5 bases at J, with 12 bases between the two ends. CDR3 length: 14 amino acids. CDR3: CASSLAGGDQPQHF. In nucleotides, the CDR3 is TGTGCCAGCTCACTCGCGGGAGGAGATCAGCCCCAGCATTTT.

The chain couples TRBV3-1 to TRBJ2-1; tentatively, D is TRBD1 (5 bases). Trimming pared 4 bases from V and 7 bases from J, leaving 14 bases between. From germline, CDR1 is LGHDT and CDR2 YNNKEL (reference sequence). This CDR3 comprises 14 residues. The CDR3 protein is CASSPTLTVNEQFF. CDR3 bases: TGTGCCAGCAGCCCGACTTTGACAGTAAATGAGCAGTTCTTC.

V is TRBV2 and J is TRBJ1-6, with 9 nucleotides matching TRBD1. V was clipped by 4 bases and J by 14 bases; unmatched bases: 6. Germline V gives CDR1 SNHLY, CDR2 FYNNEI. This CDR3 region has 13 residues. This CDR3 reads CASSVTGGASLHF. The CDR3 DNA is TGTGCCAGCAGTGTTACAGGGGGCGCTTCCCTCCACTTT.

The V and J genes are TRBV30 and TRBJ2-3; TRBD1 matches at 7 bases. The CDR3 extends over 12 amino acids. The trim removed 8 bases at V and 3 bases at J, leaving 5 bases unmatched. Per germline, CDR1 GTSNPN and CDR2 SVGIG (reference sequence). CDR3 protein: CAQLQGTDTQYF. DNA of the CDR3: TGTGCCCAACTACAGGGGACAGATACGCAGTATTTT.

CDR3 protein: CAWSGPTRETQYF. For the CDR3, the DNA is TGTGCCTGGAGTGGACCCACACGGGAGACCCAGTACTTC. The V and J genes are TRBV30 and TRBJ2-5; the D is unclear. This CDR3 is built from 13 residues. Germline assignment: CDR1 GTSNPN and CDR2 SVGIG (reference sequence). V was shortened by 1 base and J by 5 bases, with 11 bases between the two germline ends.

V usage is TRBV27 and J usage is TRBJ1-4, with TRBD1 as a possible D gene (6 bases). Germline assignment: CDR1 MNHEY and CDR2 SMNVEV (reference sequence). Between the trimmed V and J ends, which lost 3 bases and 8 bases, there was a span of 10 bases. The CDR3 contains 13 residues. DNA for the CDR3: TGTGCCAGCAGTTTCGACAGGCTCGAAAAACTGTTTTTT. Translating gives CASSFDRLEKLFF.

The rearrangement joins TRBV12-3 or TRBV12-4 to TRBJ1-5; D not certain. CDR3 length equals 14 residues. V gave up 7 bases and J gave up 5 bases, with 15 bases separating them. The CDR3 DNA follows: TGTGCCAGCAAAGCTTCGGGAAGGGATCAGCCCCAGCATTTT. The encoded protein is CASKASGRDQPQHF.

This chain uses TRBV7-8 with TRBJ1-4; TRBD1 is a possible D gene (5 bases). The V end lost 5 bases, the J end lost 8 bases, and 18 bases lay between the germline ends. The CDR3 is made up of 15 amino acids. Per the germline V gene, CDR1 is SGHVS and CDR2 is FQNEAQ. CDR3 residues: CASSPVRGGWEKLFF. CDR3 DNA: TGTGCCAGCAGCCCGGTCCGGGGGGGTTGGGAAAAACTGTTTTTT.

V usage is TRBV30 and J usage is TRBJ1-2; the match to TRBD1 covers 7 bases. The CDR3 runs 13 residues. Germline loops: CDR1 GTSNPN, CDR2 SVGIG (reference sequence). V lost 3 bases and J lost 4; bases outside the gene matches: 5. CDR3 residues: CAWSRQGFYGYTF. CDR3 DNA sequence: TGTGCCTGGAGCAGACAGGGATTCTATGGCTACACCTTC.

This clonotype was seen a few times. This chain links TRBV2 with TRBJ2-2, with 9 bases identical to TRBD1. Germline lookup yields CDR1 SNHLY and CDR2 FYNNEI. The CDR3 extends over 15 amino acids. J was trimmed by 1 base and V by 5 bases; bases with no gene match: 2. CDR3 sequence: CASSRQGGNTGELFF. The CDR3 bases are TGTGCCAGCAGTCGACAGGGGGGGAACACCGGGGAGCTGTTTTTT.

This clonotype appeared once. J is TRBJ2-7 and V is TRBV19; D call uncertain. The germline V gene has CDR1 LNHDA and CDR2 SQIVND (reference sequence). Trimming stripped 3 bases from V and 0 bases from J, with 9 bases between. The CDR3 extends over 14 amino acids. In DNA, the CDR3 is TGTGCCAGTAGTATCGAGGCTGGCTCCTACGAGCAGTACTTC. This sequence encodes CASSIEAGSYEQYF.

The chain couples TRBV20-1 to TRBJ1-6, with 7 bases matching TRBD1. The CDR3 length is 13 residues. J gave up 5 bases and V 6 bases, and 4 bases lay outside the gene matches. Germline V CDR1 and CDR2: DFQATT, SNEGSKA (reference sequence). In nucleotides, the CDR3 is TGCAGTGCGACAGGGCCGGATAATTCACCCCTCCACTTT. It is translated as CSATGPDNSPLHF.